The 7 T cell receptor beta chains in this list originate from one sample, sequenced in a study of long-term antiretroviral therapy in people with HIV (dated by TCRdb to about 2022). The immunoSEQ hsTCRB v3.0 assay was used at survey level resolution to sequence the TRB variable region. Imported from immuneACCESS, the table was reduced by TCRdb to in-frame sequences with V and J called. These copies leave out some clones; in studies compared against another copy, an unresolved V gene accounts for under half, and the cause of the remainder is not known. The sample contains 30,000 to 40,000 clones, less than 98% of them found a single time. The top ten constitute less than 3.5% of the sample. The material was unsorted PBMCs, obtained 6.9 years after starting antiretroviral therapy. Receptor source: a man aged 25-40 years with HIV.

V is TRBV25-1 and J is TRBJ2-3; 9 positions match TRBD2. The germline V gene has CDR1 MGHDK and CDR2 SYGVNS. This CDR3 has 14 residues. The ends lost 6 bases at V and 2 bases at J; junction bases unmatched: 3. This CDR3 reads CASSPSGDTDTQYF. The CDR3 region has the DNA TGTGCCAGCAGCCCTAGCGGGGACACAGATACGCAGTATTTT.

This rearrangement joins TRBV4-3 to TRBJ2-7, with D uncertain. The length of the CDR3 is 15 residues. V gave up 3 bases and J gave up 0 bases, with 12 bases separating them. The germline V gene has CDR1 LGHNA and CDR2 YSLEER. This CDR3 reads CASSQYSGTSYEQYF. Here the CDR3 DNA reads TGCGCCAGCAGCCAGTATTCGGGTACCTCCTACGAGCAGTACTTC.

This clone was observed a few times. The chain links TRBV6-4 to TRBJ1-1; D is unresolved. The V and J ends lost 2 bases and 2 bases respectively, with 9 bases between them. The germline gives CDR1 MRHNA, CDR2 SNTAGT. The CDR3 runs 14 residues. DNA of the CDR3: TGTGCCAGCAGTGACAGGGCAGATAACACTGAAGCTTTCTTT. Encoded protein: CASSDRADNTEAFF.

This chain uses TRBV4-3 with TRBJ2-6; D unclear. The CDR3 contains 17 residues. Germline loops: CDR1 LGHNA, CDR2 YSLEER. V was cut by 0 bases and J by 0 bases, with 9 bases left in between. The CDR3 DNA reads as TGCGCCAGCAGCCAAGAGGGAAGGTTCTCTGGGGCCAACGTCCTGACTTTC. Its translation is CASSQEGRFSGANVLTF.

The rearrangement uses TRBV9 and TRBJ1-1, with D hard to call. Germline-derived CDR1 and CDR2 are SGDLS and YYNGEE. With 4 bases removed from V and 4 bases from J, the gap between germline ends came to 14 bases. The length of the CDR3 is 14 residues. CDR3 in amino acids: CASSPLGRSTEAFF. The CDR3 DNA is TGTGCCAGCAGCCCCCTCGGGAGAAGCACTGAAGCTTTCTTT.

The gene calls are TRBV5-6 and TRBJ1-1; possible D gene TRBD1, 6 bases. CDR1 and CDR2 (germline): SGHDT, YYEEEE. With 6 bases removed from V and 4 bases from J, the gap between germline ends came to 10 bases. The CDR3 sequence is 12 residues long. CDR3: CASKQGVTEAFF. As DNA, the CDR3 is TGTGCCAGCAAACAGGGTGTCACTGAAGCTTTCTTT. Drawing the rest from reference TRBV5-6 and TRBJ1-1, the complete variable domain is DAGVTQSPTHLIKTRGQQVTLRCSPKSGHDTVSWYQQALGQGPQFIFQYYEEEERQRGNFPDRFSGHQFPNYSSELNVNALLLGDSALYLCASKQGVTEAFFGQGTRLTVV.

V and J are TRBV7-2 and TRBJ1-3; D might be TRBD1 (6 bases). This CDR3 region has 14 residues. V lost 5 bases and J 8 bases, leaving 16 bases between the germline ends. Germline-derived CDR1 and CDR2 are SGHTA and FQGNSA. CDR3 region: CASSTGRGAYTIYF. Written as DNA, the CDR3 is TGTGCCAGCAGCACCGGCCGGGGGGCATACACCATATATTTT.